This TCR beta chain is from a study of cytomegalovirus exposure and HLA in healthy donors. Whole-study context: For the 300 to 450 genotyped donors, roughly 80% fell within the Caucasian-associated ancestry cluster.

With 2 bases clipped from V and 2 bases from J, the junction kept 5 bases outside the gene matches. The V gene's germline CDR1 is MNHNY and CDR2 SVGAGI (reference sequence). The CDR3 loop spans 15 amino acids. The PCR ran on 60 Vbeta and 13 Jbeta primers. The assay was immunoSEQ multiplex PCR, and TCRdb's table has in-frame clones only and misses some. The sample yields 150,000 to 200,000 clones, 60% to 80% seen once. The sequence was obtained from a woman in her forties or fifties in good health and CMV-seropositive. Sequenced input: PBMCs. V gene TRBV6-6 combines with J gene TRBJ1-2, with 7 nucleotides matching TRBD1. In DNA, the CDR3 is TGTGCCAGCAGTTACGAGGGGGCAGGGAACTATGGCTACACCTTC. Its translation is CASSYEGAGNYGYTF.